The next 3 T cell receptor beta chains were all read from a single sample in a study of CD8+CD57+ T cells in acquired aplastic anemia. The patients chosen for sequencing had shown expansion of CD8+CD57+ cells (detected by flow cytometry). TCR beta VDJ and CDR3 profiles were obtained from a genomic DNA template. TCRdb analysed the reads with MiXCR anew, one entry per CDR3 protein. The sample shows 250,000 or so distinct CDR3 sequences, around half of them seen only once. The sample taken for sequencing was sorted CD4+, CD8+, or CD8+CD57+ T cells (not recorded which) from PBMCs. The source is a human donor with aplastic anemia.

As concerns this clonotype: A much larger clone is a single base away; this may be a read error. The V call is TRBV4-3, the J call TRBJ2-7; a weak D match, TRBD2 (5 bases). This CDR3 is built from 15 residues. Germline CDR1 LGHNA, CDR2 YSLEER. The CDR3 nucleotides read TGCGCCAGCGGCCAAGAGCGGCAGAATCCCTACGAGCAGTACTTC. This sequence encodes CASGQERQNPYEQYF.

A remark on this clonotype: This may be a read error, as it is one base from a much larger clone. The missing conserved phenylalanine or tryptophan at the end of this CDR3 makes a read error likely. The chain is built from TRBV20-1 and TRBJ2-7; TRBD1 matches at 7 bases. This CDR3 spans 12 amino acids. The germline V gene encodes CDR1 DFQATT and CDR2 SNEGSKA (reference sequence). After removal of 1 base from V and 7 bases from J, the junction contained 4 bases not matched to a gene. CDR3 nucleotide sequence: TGCAGTGCTAGAGGACAGGGCGTGGAGCAGTACCTC. Protein: CSARGQGVEQYL.

This clonotype occurred many times. This chain links TRBV7-9 with TRBJ1-6; possibly TRBD1 for D (6 bases). Trimming removed 5 bases at V and 1 base at J, with 15 bases between. CDR1 and CDR2 (germline): SEHNR, FQNEAQ (reference sequence). CDR3 size: 17 residues. In nucleotides, the CDR3 is TGTGCCAGCAGCGACTGGGGGCGGGGTTCCTATAATTCACCCCTCCACTTT. Translated: CASSDWGRGSYNSPLHF. Based on the CDR3 plus reference TRBV7-9 and TRBJ1-6, the full variable domain is DTGVSQNPRHKITKRGQNVTFRCDPISEHNRLYWYRQTLGQGPEFLTYFQNEAQLEKSRLLSDRFSAERPKGSFSTLEIQRTEQGDSAMYLCASSDWGRGSYNSPLHFGNGTRLTVT.